This TCR beta chain was documented in a study of PD-1 blockade in classical Hodgkin lymphoma (dated by TCRdb to about 2020). A note on the overall study: The study used TCR beta sequencing and CyTOF to define a peripheral blood immune signature of response to PD-1 blockade in classical Hodgkin lymphoma.

Broad study findings and their caveats: Baseline TCR diversity was reported as lower in newly diagnosed patients than in healthy donors, and lower still in relapsed/refractory patients. Only a single clinical trial cohort was studied, and what caused the repertoire differences, possibly disease activity or prior therapy, remained undefined.

About this clone: Its antigen remains undetermined. No base quality values were provided; no much bigger clone lies one nucleotide off.

The sample's time point label, in plain terms: newly diagnosed, previously untreated cHL patient sample. As a comparison group for the relapsed/refractory trial patients, PBMCs were sequenced from patients with newly diagnosed, previously untreated classical Hodgkin lymphoma. Peripheral blood was collected in 8 mL Vacutainer Cell Preparation Tubes, from which PBMCs were isolated by centrifugation and then cryopreserved. The Qiagen DNeasy kit was used to extract genomic DNA both from unsorted PBMCs and from the negatively selected CD4+ and CD8+ fractions. Amplification of TCR beta CDR3 regions was done by immunoSEQ multiplex PCR with primers that anneal to V and J segments. Amplification bias was minimized using a synthetic immune receptor repertoire, and residual bias was removed computationally after sequencing. In the authors' own workflow: Custom Python scripts were used to quantify repertoire diversity as the Shannon entropy index. The unsorted, CD4+ and CD8+ repertoires were each analyzed separately, with the exception of combined analyses, where CD4+ and CD8+ sequences were merged in silico. The source is immuneACCESS, and TCRdb retained only in-frame sequences with V and J called. Part of the clones is not carried over; for the studies checked, unresolved V genes explain less than half of this, and the remainder is unexplained. That table gives V, J and clone size, and the DNA gave D and trimming. This sample lists 17,000 or so clones; about four fifths were detected once. The ten biggest clones cover 8% to 9% of the sample.

From the cysteine through the phenylalanine, the CDR3 covers 15 amino acids. The retained sequence is limited to the CDR3, 45 bases, with the frame set at the first base. Reading the germline V gene (reference sequence) gives CDR1 LNHDA and CDR2 SQIVND. Germline trimming: 6 bases from V, 0 bases from J; junction bases outside gene matches: 7. This sequence uses TRBV19 and TRBJ1-1; 7 central bases correspond to TRBD1. The TCR originated in a human donor with classical Hodgkin lymphoma. The sequencing sample was made of peripheral blood mononuclear cells (PBMCs). CDR3 region: CASREGGGMNTEAFF. The base sequence is TGTGCCAGTAGAGAAGGGGGCGGAATGAACACTGAAGCTTTCTTT.